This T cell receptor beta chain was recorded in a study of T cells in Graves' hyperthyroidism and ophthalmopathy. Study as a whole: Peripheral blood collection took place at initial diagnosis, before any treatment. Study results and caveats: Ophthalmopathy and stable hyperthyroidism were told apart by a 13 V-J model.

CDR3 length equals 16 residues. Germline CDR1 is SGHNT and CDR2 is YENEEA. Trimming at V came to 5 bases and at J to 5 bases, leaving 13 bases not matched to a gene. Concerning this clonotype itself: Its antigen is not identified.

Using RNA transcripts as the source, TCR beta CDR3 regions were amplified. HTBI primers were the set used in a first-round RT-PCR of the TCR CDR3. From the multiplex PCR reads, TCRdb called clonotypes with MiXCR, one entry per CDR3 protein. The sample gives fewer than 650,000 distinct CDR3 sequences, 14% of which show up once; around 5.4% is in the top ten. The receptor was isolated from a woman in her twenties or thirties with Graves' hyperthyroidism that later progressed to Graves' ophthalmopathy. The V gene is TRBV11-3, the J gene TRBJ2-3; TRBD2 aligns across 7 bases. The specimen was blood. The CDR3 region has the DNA TGTGCCAGCAGCGCCCGGGCGGGAGTTGGTGAAGATACGCAGTATTTT. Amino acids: CASSARAGVGEDTQYF.